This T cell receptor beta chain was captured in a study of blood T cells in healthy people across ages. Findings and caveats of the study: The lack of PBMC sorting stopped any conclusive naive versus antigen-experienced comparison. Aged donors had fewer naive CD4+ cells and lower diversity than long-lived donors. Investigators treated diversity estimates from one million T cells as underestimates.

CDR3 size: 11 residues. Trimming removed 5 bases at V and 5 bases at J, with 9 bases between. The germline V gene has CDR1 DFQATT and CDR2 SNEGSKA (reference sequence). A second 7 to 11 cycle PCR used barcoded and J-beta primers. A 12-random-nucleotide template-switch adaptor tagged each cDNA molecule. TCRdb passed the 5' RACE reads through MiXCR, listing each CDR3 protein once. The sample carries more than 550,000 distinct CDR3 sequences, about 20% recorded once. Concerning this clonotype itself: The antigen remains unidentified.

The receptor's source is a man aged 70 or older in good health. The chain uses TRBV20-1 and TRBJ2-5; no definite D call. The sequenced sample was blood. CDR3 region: CSAGEGETQYF. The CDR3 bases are TGCAGTGCTGGGGAAGGGGAGACCCAGTACTTC.